These 25 T cell receptor beta chains share one sample of origin, sequenced in a study of blood T cell repertoires in COVID-19 (dated by TCRdb to 2020 to 2022). Library preparation employed the immunoSEQ multiplex PCR assay. The source is immuneACCESS, and TCRdb retained only in-frame sequences with V and J called. Part of the clones is not carried over; for the studies checked, unresolved V genes explain less than half of this, and the remainder is unexplained. The sample table contains around 160,000 clones; only one count was recorded for around four fifths of them. The top ten constitute about 3% of the sample. The specimen sequenced was peripheral blood. These receptors came from a middle-aged woman with active or convalescent COVID-19.

The chain joins TRBV9 to TRBJ2-3, with 7 bases matching TRBD1. The germline V gene has CDR1 SGDLS and CDR2 YYNGEE. This CDR3 comprises 16 residues. The junction had 8 bases not matched to a gene; V was cut back by 3 bases and J by 1 base. For the CDR3, the DNA is TGTGCCAGCAGCGAAAATATAGGACAGGGCACAGATACGCAGTATTTT. Its protein is CASSENIGQGTDTQYF.

The sample holds one count of this clone. The chain recombines TRBV5-8 with TRBJ2-1; TRBD2 might be the D (5 bases). The V gene's germline CDR1 is SGHTS and CDR2 YDEGEE. The CDR3 runs to 16 residues. V lost 1 base to trimming and J lost 2 bases, with 13 bases between them. Here the CDR3 DNA reads TGTGCCAGCAGCTTGTACAGCGGAGTCACCTACAATGAGCAGTTCTTC. Protein sequence: CASSLYSGVTYNEQFF.

The gene calls are TRBV7-2 and TRBJ2-7; possible D gene TRBD2, 6 bases. CDR3 length: 14 amino acids. The germline V and J ends were trimmed by 1 base and 3 bases, with 10 bases remaining between them. CDR1 and CDR2 from the germline V gene are SGHTA and FQGNSA. The CDR3 DNA is TGTGCCAGCAGCTTAGGGACTAACCTCTACGAGCAGTACTTC. Its protein is CASSLGTNLYEQYF. The full variable domain, completed using reference TRBV7-2 and TRBJ2-7, is GAGVSQSPSNKVTEKGKDVELRCDPISGHTALYWYRQSLGQGLEFLIYFQGNSAPDKSGLPSDRFSAERTGGSVSTLTIQRTQQEDSAVYLCASSLGTNLYEQYFGPGTRLTVT.

This clone was seen repeatedly, ten times or more. The chain combines TRBV3-1 (or the pseudogene TRBV3-2) with TRBJ1-1, with D possibly matching TRBD1 (5 bases). V was pared by 3 bases and J by 4 bases, with 12 bases between. Germline-derived CDR1 and CDR2 are LGHDT and YNNKEL (reference sequence). The CDR3 contains 14 residues. The CDR3 region has the DNA TGTGCCAGCAGCCAGGGCGACAGTTTCACTGAAGCTTTCTTT. As protein: CASSQGDSFTEAFF.

This clone was seen a few times. The DNA for the CDR3 is TGTGCCAGCAGTCAGGACAGGGCCCCCTATGGCTACACCTTC. Translating gives CASSQDRAPYGYTF. The chain links TRBV6-5 to TRBJ1-2; TRBD1 agrees at 8 bases. The germline gives CDR1 MNHEY, CDR2 SVGAGI. This CDR3 is built from 14 residues. V shed 5 bases, J shed 4 bases, and the junction held 6 bases outside the gene matches.

V usage is TRBV4-3 and J usage is TRBJ2-1; TRBD2 is a possible D gene (5 bases). CDR1 is LGHNA and CDR2 is YSLEER in the germline V gene. This CDR3 comprises 13 residues. The ends were cut back, 4 bases at V and 10 bases at J, with 14 bases in the middle. The CDR3 sequence is CASSPLGDTEQFF. CDR3 sequence (DNA): TGCGCCAGCAGCCCACTGGGAGATACGGAGCAGTTCTTC.

The chain has TRBV7-9 and TRBJ1-2; D may be TRBD1 (6 bases). The V gene's germline CDR1 is SEHNR and CDR2 FQNEAQ (reference sequence). The CDR3 consists of 12 residues. Trimming stripped 6 bases from V and 4 bases from J, with 9 bases between. CDR3 protein: CASSSGVYGYTF. The CDR3 DNA is TGTGCCAGCAGTTCAGGGGTCTATGGCTACACCTTC.

J is TRBJ2-6 and V is TRBV5-1, with 10 bases fitting TRBD2. Germline CDR1 is SGHRS and CDR2 is YFSETQ. This CDR3 has 17 amino acids. Trimming at V came to 5 bases and at J to 0 bases, leaving 5 bases not matched to a gene. The CDR3 sequence: CASSSGTSVSGANVLTF. The CDR3 bases are TGCGCCAGCAGTTCCGGGACTAGCGTCTCTGGGGCCAACGTCCTGACTTTC. The full variable domain, with the rest looked up from reference TRBV5-1 and TRBJ2-6, is KAGVTQTPRYLIKTRGQQVTLSCSPISGHRSVSWYQQTPGQGLQFLFEYFSETQRNKGNFPGRFSGRQFSNSRSEMNVSTLELGDSALYLCASSSGTSVSGANVLTFGAGSRLTVL.

The chain combines TRBV19 with TRBJ2-2, with D perhaps TRBD1 (5 bases). Germline-derived CDR1 and CDR2 are LNHDA and SQIVND (reference sequence). V lost 6 bases to trimming and J lost 7 bases, with 15 bases between them. This CDR3 has 14 residues. The CDR3 DNA sequence: TGTGCCAGTAGAGGGGTTGTTAGTGGCGGGGAGCTGTTTTTT. This encodes CASRGVVSGGELFF.

V is TRBV11-2 and J is TRBJ1-1; TRBD1 agrees at 9 bases. The CDR3 extends over 13 amino acids. J was trimmed by 11 bases and V by 5 bases; bases with no gene match: 9. Germline CDR1 reads SGHAT; CDR2 reads FQNNGV. CDR3 sequence reads: CASSPGWDRVAFF. CDR3 DNA sequence: TGTGCCAGCAGCCCGGGCTGGGACAGGGTGGCTTTCTTT.

In this sample, this clone turned up many times. The chain carries TRBV7-2 and TRBJ1-1; D not certain. The CDR3 is 13 residues long. V gave up 1 base and J gave up 0 bases, with 3 bases separating them. In germline, CDR1 is SGHTA, CDR2 FQGNSA. This CDR3 reads CASSLELNTEAFF. In DNA form, the CDR3 reads TGTGCCAGCAGCTTAGAGCTGAACACTGAAGCTTTCTTT.

This clone appeared a single time. The V and J genes are TRBV10-3 and TRBJ1-2; TRBD1 is a possible D gene (6 bases). This CDR3 region has 13 residues. The V end lost 9 bases, the J end lost 1 base, and 12 bases lay between the germline ends. The germline V gene encodes CDR1 ENHRY and CDR2 SYGVKD. The CDR3 nucleotides are TGTGCCATAAAACAGGGAGTTAACTATGGCTACACCTTC. This translates into CAIKQGVNYGYTF.

The chain combines TRBV5-1 with TRBJ1-6; 10 positions agree with TRBD1. This CDR3 contains 17 residues. V trimming: 1 base; J trimming: 5 bases; junction bases outside the gene matches: 6. Germline V gene data show CDR1 as SGHRS and CDR2 as YFSETQ. The CDR3 reads CASSLNSGTGDNSPLHF. Here the CDR3 DNA reads TGCGCCAGCAGCTTGAACTCCGGGACAGGGGATAATTCACCCCTCCACTTT. The whole variable domain, remainder taken from reference TRBV5-1 and TRBJ1-6, is KAGVTQTPRYLIKTRGQQVTLSCSPISGHRSVSWYQQTPGQGLQFLFEYFSETQRNKGNFPGRFSGRQFSNSRSEMNVSTLELGDSALYLCASSLNSGTGDNSPLHFGNGTRLTVT.

The chain links TRBV7-2 to TRBJ1-1; D is possibly TRBD1 (5 bases). V was cut by 0 bases and J by 0 bases, with 14 bases left in between. Germline V gives CDR1 SGHTA, CDR2 FQGNSA. The CDR3 length is 17 residues. The chain's CDR3 is CASSLAYYDSLNTEAFF. In nucleotides, the CDR3 is TGTGCCAGCAGCTTAGCATATTACGACAGCTTGAACACTGAAGCTTTCTTT.

V usage is TRBV19 and J usage is TRBJ1-1, with 8 bases fitting TRBD1. After removal of 0 bases from V and 11 bases from J, the junction contained 5 bases not matched to a gene. The CDR3 length is 13 residues. Germline assignment: CDR1 LNHDA and CDR2 SQIVND (reference sequence). CDR3 in DNA: TGTGCCAGTAGTATAGAGGCAGGGGGCATGGCTTTCTTT. Its protein is CASSIEAGGMAFF.

The chain links TRBV15 to TRBJ1-1; 9 bases fit TRBD1. The J segment lost 0 bases and the V segment lost 1 base, leaving 3 bases of the junction unmatched. Germline V gene lookup returns CDR1 LNHNV and CDR2 YYDKDF (reference sequence). The CDR3 length is 16 residues. CDR3 sequence: CATSRGGTGLNTEAFF. The CDR3 bases are TGTGCCACCAGCAGAGGAGGGACAGGGCTGAACACTGAAGCTTTCTTT.

The V gene is TRBV7-9, the J gene TRBJ2-1; 9 bases are a match to TRBD2. CDR1 SEHNR and CDR2 FQNEAQ come from the germline V gene (reference sequence). The J segment lost 8 bases and the V segment lost 8 bases, leaving 7 bases of the junction unmatched. The CDR3 consists of 13 residues. CDR3 amino acids: CASGREGPHEQFF. DNA for the CDR3: TGTGCCAGCGGGCGGGAGGGTCCGCATGAGCAGTTCTTC.

This sequence joins TRBV6-5 and TRBJ1-5; 7 positions match TRBD1. From germline, CDR1 is MNHEY and CDR2 SVGAGI. The junction had 3 bases not matched to a gene; V was cut back by 0 bases and J by 7 bases. The length of the CDR3 is 14 residues. The CDR3 spells CASSYSTGYQPQHF. The CDR3 DNA sequence: TGTGCCAGCAGTTACTCGACAGGGTACCAGCCCCAGCATTTT.

This chain joins TRBV4-1 and TRBJ2-2; 12 nucleotides align to TRBD2. Per the germline V gene, CDR1 is MGHRA and CDR2 is YSYEKL. The CDR3 consists of 18 residues. V was pared by 1 base and J by 8 bases, with 11 bases of the junction left unmatched. The CDR3: CASSQGLAGGRGGGELFF. The CDR3 DNA reads as TGCGCCAGCAGCCAAGGGCTAGCGGGAGGGCGCGGGGGAGGGGAGCTGTTTTTT.

The chain carries TRBV7-6 and TRBJ2-2; D perhaps matches TRBD1 (5 bases). CDR1 is SGHVS, CDR2 FNYEAQ, per germline. The CDR3 is 15 residues long. V lost 5 bases, J lost 7 bases, and 17 bases lay in between. CDR3 sequence (DNA): TGTGCCAGCAGCCCCAAATCAGGGAACTACGGGGAGCTGTTTTTT. Amino acid sequence: CASSPKSGNYGELFF.

The chain combines TRBV4-3 with TRBJ2-2; tentatively, D is TRBD2 (5 bases). This CDR3 contains 17 residues. With 3 bases removed from V and 3 bases from J, the gap between germline ends came to 17 bases. Germline values: CDR1 LGHNA, CDR2 YSLEER. CDR3 amino acids: CASSHETRGPDTGELFF. In DNA, the CDR3 is TGCGCCAGCAGCCACGAAACTAGAGGGCCTGACACCGGGGAGCTGTTTTTT.

This clone was seen only a few times. V is TRBV5-8 and J is TRBJ2-7; TRBD1 aligns across 7 bases. J lost 4 bases, V lost 4 bases, and 11 bases had no gene match. Germline V gene sequence: CDR1 SGHTS, CDR2 YDEGEE. This CDR3 spans 15 amino acids. CDR3 sequence reads: CASSPGQLFQYEQYF. CDR3 DNA: TGTGCCAGCAGCCCGGGACAGCTCTTTCAGTACGAGCAGTACTTC.

The rearrangement uses TRBV28 and TRBJ1-5; a possible D gene is TRBD1 (6 bases). The V end was cut by 2 bases, the J end by 2 bases, with 10 bases between. Germline CDR1 reads MDHEN; CDR2 reads SYDVKM. The CDR3 consists of 15 residues. CDR3 sequence: CASSLTGRGNQPQHF. For the CDR3, the DNA is TGTGCCAGCAGTTTAACAGGGAGGGGCAATCAGCCCCAGCATTTT.

V usage is TRBV7-9 and J usage is TRBJ1-3; D is ambiguous. The germline V and J ends were trimmed by 4 bases and 0 bases, with 10 bases remaining between them. The CDR3 consists of 15 residues. Germline CDR1 and CDR2: SEHNR and FQNEAQ (reference sequence). CDR3 in DNA: TGTGCCAGCAGCTGGACTGGGAGCTCTGGAAACACCATATATTTT. Translating gives CASSWTGSSGNTIYF.

This chain joins TRBV3-1 (or the pseudogene TRBV3-2) and TRBJ1-2; D unclear. Germline-derived CDR1 and CDR2 are LGHDT and YNNKEL (reference sequence). V shed 0 bases and J shed 7 bases, with 9 bases lying between them. This CDR3 region has 13 residues. The CDR3 DNA reads as TGTGCCAGCAGCCAAGATCCCCCGGGTGGCTACACCTTC. This sequence encodes CASSQDPPGGYTF.